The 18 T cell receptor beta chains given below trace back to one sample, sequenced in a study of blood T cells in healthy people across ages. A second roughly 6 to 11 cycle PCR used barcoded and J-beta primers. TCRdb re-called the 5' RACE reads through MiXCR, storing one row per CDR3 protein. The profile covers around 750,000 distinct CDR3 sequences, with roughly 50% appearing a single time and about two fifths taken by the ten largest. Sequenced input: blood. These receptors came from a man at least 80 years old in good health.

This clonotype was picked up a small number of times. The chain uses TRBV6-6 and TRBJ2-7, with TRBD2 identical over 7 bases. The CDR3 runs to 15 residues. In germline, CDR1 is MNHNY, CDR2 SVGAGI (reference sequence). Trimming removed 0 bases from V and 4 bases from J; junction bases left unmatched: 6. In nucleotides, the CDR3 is TGTGCCAGCAGTTACTCGGGGGGGTCCCCGTACGAGCAGTACTTC. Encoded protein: CASSYSGGSPYEQYF.

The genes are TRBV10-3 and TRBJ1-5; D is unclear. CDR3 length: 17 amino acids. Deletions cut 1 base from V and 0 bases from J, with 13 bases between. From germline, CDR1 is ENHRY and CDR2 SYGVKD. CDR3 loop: CAISEFGTDYSNQPQHF. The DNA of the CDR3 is TGTGCCATCAGTGAGTTTGGTACGGACTATAGCAATCAGCCCCAGCATTTT.

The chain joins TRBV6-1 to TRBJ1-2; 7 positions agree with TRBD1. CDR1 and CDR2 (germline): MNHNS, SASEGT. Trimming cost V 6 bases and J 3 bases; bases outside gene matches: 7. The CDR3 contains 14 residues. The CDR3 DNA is TGTGCCAGCAGACAGGGGACCTTGGACTATGGCTACACCTTC. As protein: CASRQGTLDYGYTF.

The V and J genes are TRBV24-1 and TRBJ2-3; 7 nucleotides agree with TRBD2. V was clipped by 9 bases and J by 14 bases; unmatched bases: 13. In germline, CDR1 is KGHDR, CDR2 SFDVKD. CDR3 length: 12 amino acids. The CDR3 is CATPSGWGYAYF. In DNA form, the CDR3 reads TGTGCCACCCCTAGCGGTTGGGGATACGCGTATTTT.

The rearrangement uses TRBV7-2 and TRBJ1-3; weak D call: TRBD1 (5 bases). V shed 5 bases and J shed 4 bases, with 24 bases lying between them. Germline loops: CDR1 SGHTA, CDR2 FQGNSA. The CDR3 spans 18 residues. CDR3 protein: CASSQAQGRQSGGNTIYF. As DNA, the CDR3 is TGTGCCAGCAGCCAAGCCCAGGGCCGACAGTCGGGAGGAAACACCATATATTTT.

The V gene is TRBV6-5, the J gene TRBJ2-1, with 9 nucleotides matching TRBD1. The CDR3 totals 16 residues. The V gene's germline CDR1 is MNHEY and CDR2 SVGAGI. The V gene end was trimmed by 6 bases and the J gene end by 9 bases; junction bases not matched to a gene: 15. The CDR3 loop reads CASSRSLDRGPGEQFF. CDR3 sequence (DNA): TGTGCCAGCAGCCGAAGCTTGGACAGGGGTCCGGGTGAGCAGTTCTTC.

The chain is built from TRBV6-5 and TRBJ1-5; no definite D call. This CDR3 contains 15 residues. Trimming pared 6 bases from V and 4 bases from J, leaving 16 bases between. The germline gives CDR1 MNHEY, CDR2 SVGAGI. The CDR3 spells CASSPYGPMNQPQHF. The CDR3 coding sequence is TGTGCCAGCAGCCCCTACGGACCGATGAATCAGCCCCAGCATTTT.

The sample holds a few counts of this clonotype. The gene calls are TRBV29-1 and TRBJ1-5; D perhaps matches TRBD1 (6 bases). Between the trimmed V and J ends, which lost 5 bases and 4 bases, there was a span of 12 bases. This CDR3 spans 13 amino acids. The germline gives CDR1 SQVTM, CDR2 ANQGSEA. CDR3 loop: CSVNDRSNQPQHF. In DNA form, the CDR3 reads TGCAGCGTTAATGACAGGAGTAATCAGCCCCAGCATTTT.

The CDR3 nucleotides read TGTGCCATCAGCCCCAAGGGAGTAGACTACAATGAGCAGTACTTC. Protein product: CAISPKGVDYNEQYF. This chain uses TRBV10-3 with TRBJ2-1; D may be TRBD2 (5 bases). The J call may be wrong; the DNA end is better matched by TRBJ2-7. The CDR3 spans 15 residues. CDR1 and CDR2 (germline): ENHRY, SYGVKD.

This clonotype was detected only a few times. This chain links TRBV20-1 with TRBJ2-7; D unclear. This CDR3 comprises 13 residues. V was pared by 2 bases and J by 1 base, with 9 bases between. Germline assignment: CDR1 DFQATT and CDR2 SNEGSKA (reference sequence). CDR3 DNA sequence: TGCAGTGCTAGACCTCGGGTGTCCTACGAGCAGTACTTC. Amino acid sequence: CSARPRVSYEQYF.

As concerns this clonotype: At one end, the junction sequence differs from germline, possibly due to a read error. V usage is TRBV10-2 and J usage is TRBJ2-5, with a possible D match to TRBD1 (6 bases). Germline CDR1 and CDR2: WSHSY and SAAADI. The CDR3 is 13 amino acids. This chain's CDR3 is CAGSPRGGETQYF. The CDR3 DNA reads TGCGCCGGCAGTCCCAGGGGTGGGGAGACCCAGTACTTC.

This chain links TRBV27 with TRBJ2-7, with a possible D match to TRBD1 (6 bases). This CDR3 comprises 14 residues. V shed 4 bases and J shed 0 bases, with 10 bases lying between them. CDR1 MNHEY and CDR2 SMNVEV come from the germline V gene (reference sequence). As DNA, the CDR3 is TGTGCCAGCAGTTCCCAGACAGGCTCCTACGAGCAGTACTTC. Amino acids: CASSSQTGSYEQYF.

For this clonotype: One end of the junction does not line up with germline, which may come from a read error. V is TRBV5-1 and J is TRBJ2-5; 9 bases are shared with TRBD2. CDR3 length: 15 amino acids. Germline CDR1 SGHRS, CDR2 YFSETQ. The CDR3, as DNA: TGTGCCAGCAGTTTTAGCGGGAGTTACCAAGAGACCCAGTACTTC. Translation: CASSFSGSYQETQYF.

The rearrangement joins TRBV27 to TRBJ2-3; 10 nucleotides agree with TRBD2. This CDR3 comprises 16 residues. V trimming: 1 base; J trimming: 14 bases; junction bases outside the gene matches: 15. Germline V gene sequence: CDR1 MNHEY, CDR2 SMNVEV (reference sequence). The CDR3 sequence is CASSLYGLADHRYAYF. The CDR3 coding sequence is TGTGCCAGCAGTTTATACGGACTAGCGGATCACAGATACGCGTATTTT.

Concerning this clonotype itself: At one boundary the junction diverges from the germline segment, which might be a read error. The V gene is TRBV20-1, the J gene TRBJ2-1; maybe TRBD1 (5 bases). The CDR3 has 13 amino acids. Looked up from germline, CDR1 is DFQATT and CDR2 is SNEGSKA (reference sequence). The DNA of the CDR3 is TGCAGTCCTAGGGGATACTCCTACAATGAGCAGTTCTTC. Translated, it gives CSPRGYSYNEQFF.

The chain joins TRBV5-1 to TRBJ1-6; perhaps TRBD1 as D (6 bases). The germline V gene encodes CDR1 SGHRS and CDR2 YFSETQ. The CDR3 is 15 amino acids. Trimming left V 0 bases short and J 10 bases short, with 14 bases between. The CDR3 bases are TGCGCCAGCAGCTTGGACGACAGGCCCGAATCACCCCTCCACTTT. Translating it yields CASSLDDRPESPLHF.

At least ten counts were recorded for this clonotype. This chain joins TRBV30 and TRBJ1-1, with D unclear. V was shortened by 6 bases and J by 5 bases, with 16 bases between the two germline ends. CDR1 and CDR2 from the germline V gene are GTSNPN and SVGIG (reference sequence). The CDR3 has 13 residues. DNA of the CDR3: TGTGCCTGCCTCCTCAGAGAGAGGACTGAAGCTTTCTTT. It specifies CACLLRERTEAFF.

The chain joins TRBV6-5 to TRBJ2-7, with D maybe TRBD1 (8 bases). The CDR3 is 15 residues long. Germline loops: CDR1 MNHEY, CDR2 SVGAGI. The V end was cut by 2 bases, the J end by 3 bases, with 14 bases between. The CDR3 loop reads CASSYAGDRNYEQYF. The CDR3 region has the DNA TGTGCCAGCAGTTACGCGGGGGACAGGAACTACGAGCAGTACTTC.